These 9 T cell receptor beta chains share one sample of origin, sequenced in a study of blood T cell repertoires in COVID-19. Repertoires were generated with immunoSEQ multiplex PCR, while TCRdb's copy carries only in-frame clones and drops some. The data show roughly 180,000 clones, about four fifths seen once. The specimen was PBMCs or T cells enriched from blood (not recorded which). The receptors stem from a man aged 50 to 59 who had recovered from COVID-19.

This rearrangement joins TRBV19 to TRBJ2-5, with TRBD2 identical over 9 bases. The J segment lost 6 bases and the V segment lost 4 bases, leaving 3 bases of the junction unmatched. The CDR3 loop spans 13 amino acids. CDR1 LNHDA and CDR2 SQIVND come from the germline V gene (reference sequence). CDR3 sequence: CASSTSGVKTQYF. The CDR3 DNA reads TGTGCCAGTAGTACTAGCGGGGTAAAGACCCAGTACTTC.

This clone appeared a few times. The rearrangement joins TRBV9 to TRBJ1-1; D gene ambiguous. The CDR3 is 13 amino acids. With 3 bases removed from V and 7 bases from J, the gap between germline ends came to 13 bases. Germline lookup yields CDR1 SGDLS and CDR2 YYNGEE. The DNA of the CDR3 is TGTGCCAGCAGCGCTCTCCGGGGAGATGAAGCTTTCTTT. Its protein is CASSALRGDEAFF. Based on the CDR3 plus reference TRBV9 and TRBJ1-1, the full variable domain is DSGVTQTPKHLITATGQRVTLRCSPRSGDLSVYWYQQSLDQGLQFLIQYYNGEERAKGNILERFSAQQFPDLHSELNLSSLELGDSALYFCASSALRGDEAFFGQGTRLTVV.

This clone has more than one count but fewer than ten. The chain is built from TRBV27 and TRBJ1-2; D is uncertain. CDR3 size: 12 residues. The germline V gene has CDR1 MNHEY and CDR2 SMNVEV (reference sequence). Trimming stripped 2 bases from V and 6 bases from J, with 7 bases between. The CDR3 loop reads CASSLAGDGYTF. CDR3 bases: TGTGCCAGCAGTTTAGCCGGGGATGGCTACACCTTC.

The chain has TRBV3-1 (or the pseudogene TRBV3-2) and TRBJ2-7, with TRBD2 matching 9 bases. CDR3 size: 15 residues. V was clipped by 2 bases and J by 5 bases; unmatched bases: 7. Germline assignment: CDR1 LGHDT and CDR2 YNNKEL (reference sequence). The CDR3 nucleotides read TGTGCCAGCAGCCAACGCGGGACTAGCAATAACGAGCAGTACTTC. Its translation is CASSQRGTSNNEQYF.

The CDR3 reads CSASLPGRSYEQYF. The CDR3 DNA is TGCAGTGCTAGTCTACCAGGGCGCTCCTACGAGCAGTACTTC. J is TRBJ2-7 and V is TRBV20-1; a possible D gene is TRBD1 (5 bases). Germline CDR1 is DFQATT and CDR2 is SNEGSKA (reference sequence). This CDR3 comprises 14 residues. V shed 3 bases and J shed 0 bases, with 12 bases lying between them.

This clone has at least ten counts. V usage is TRBV24-1 and J usage is TRBJ1-2; D is undetermined. V was clipped by 9 bases and J by 1 base, with 8 bases between them. This CDR3 is built from 12 residues. Germline lookup yields CDR1 KGHDR and CDR2 SFDVKD. CDR3 region: CATSRDNYGYTF. The CDR3 DNA follows: TGTGCCACCTCGCGGGATAACTATGGCTACACCTTC.

This clone turned up a few times. V usage is TRBV5-1 and J usage is TRBJ1-3, with 12 bases aligning to TRBD1. The J segment lost 3 bases and the V segment lost 4 bases, leaving 8 bases of the junction unmatched. The germline gives CDR1 SGHRS, CDR2 YFSETQ. The CDR3 spans 17 residues. CDR3 in amino acids: CASSKGQGALFGNTIYF. In DNA, the CDR3 is TGCGCCAGCAGCAAGGGACAGGGGGCACTTTTTGGAAACACCATATATTTT.

The rearrangement links TRBV7-8 to TRBJ2-4; 7 nucleotides agree with TRBD1. Germline CDR1 is SGHVS and CDR2 is FQNEAQ. J was trimmed by 2 bases and V by 1 base; bases with no gene match: 8. The CDR3 totals 17 residues. In DNA, the CDR3 is TGTGCCAGCAGCTTAGTCCGGCAGGGGGAGCCCAAAAACATTCAGTACTTC. Its protein is CASSLVRQGEPKNIQYF.

This chain links TRBV4-2 with TRBJ1-6; a possible D gene is TRBD1 (6 bases). The CDR3 covers 12 residues. CDR1 and CDR2 from the germline V gene are LGHNA and YNFKEQ. The ends were cut back, 5 bases at V and 10 bases at J, with 9 bases in the middle. The CDR3 loop reads CASSTGYSPLHF. The CDR3 nucleotides read TGTGCCAGCAGCACAGGGTACTCACCCCTCCACTTT.